Below are 29 T cell receptor beta chains sequenced from a single sample in a study of OX40 agonist ivuxolimab in advanced cancers. Measured with immunoSEQ multiplex PCR; TCRdb has only the in-frame clones, and not every one. Of 96,000 or so clones listed, 70% to 85% were seen once; the top ten hold approximately 6.3%. The sample was CD4+ or CD8+ T cells sorted from blood, taken in a trial of the OX40 agonist ivuxolimab. These TCRs come from an adult with an advanced solid tumor such as melanoma, head and neck, liver or kidney cancer.

The chain is built from TRBV2 and TRBJ2-5; no clear D. The germline gives CDR1 SNHLY, CDR2 FYNNEI. The CDR3 is 15 amino acids. The V gene lost 7 bases and the J gene lost 5 bases, with 20 bases spanning the gap. The CDR3 DNA is TGTGCCAGCAAACCCTGGGTAACAGATGAGGAGACCCAGTACTTC. It yields the protein CASKPWVTDEETQYF.

V and J are TRBV18 and TRBJ1-4, with no clear D. Trimming pared 4 bases from V and 6 bases from J, leaving 9 bases between. The length of the CDR3 is 13 residues. Germline CDR1 reads KGHSH; CDR2 reads LQKENI. The CDR3 DNA follows: TGTGCCAGCTCACTTGAACTCTATGAAAAACTGTTTTTT. The encoded protein is CASSLELYEKLFF. Complete variable domain (other parts from reference TRBV18 and TRBJ1-4): NAGVMQNPRHLVRRRGQEARLRCSPMKGHSHVYWYRQLPEEGLKFMVYLQKENIIDESGMPKERFSAEFPKEGPSILRIQQVVRGDSAAYFCASSLELYEKLFFGSGTQLSVL.

This clone was observed a handful of times. V usage is TRBV11-1 and J usage is TRBJ2-1; 7 bases are a match to TRBD1. The CDR3 extends over 15 amino acids. V was clipped by 5 bases and J by 0 bases; unmatched bases: 4. The germline gives CDR1 SGHAT, CDR2 FQDESV (reference sequence). Here the CDR3 reads CASSPDRSSYNEQFF. DNA for the CDR3: TGTGCCAGCAGCCCGGACAGGAGCTCCTACAATGAGCAGTTCTTC. The variable domain in full, completed from reference TRBV11-1 and TRBJ2-1, reads EAEVAQSPRYKITEKSQAVAFWCDPISGHATLYWYRQILGQGPELLVQFQDESVVDDSQLPKDRFSAERLKGVDSTLKIQPAELGDSAMYLCASSPDRSSYNEQFFGPGTRLTVL.

The V call is TRBV10-3, the J call TRBJ2-1; D might be TRBD1 (6 bases). The ends were cut back, 6 bases at V and 3 bases at J, with 18 bases in the middle. Germline V CDR1 and CDR2: ENHRY, SYGVKD. This CDR3 has 16 residues. The CDR3 bases are TGTGCCATCAGGCCAGGGGATTTAATCGACTACAATGAGCAGTTCTTC. Translated, it gives CAIRPGDLIDYNEQFF.

The chain employs TRBV6-1 and TRBJ1-2, with D unclear. Trimming cost V 1 base and J 6 bases, with 6 bases left between them. The CDR3 totals 12 residues. The germline V gene has CDR1 MNHNS and CDR2 SASEGT. CDR3 sequence: CASSEGGDGYTF. The CDR3 DNA is TGTGCCAGCAGTGAAGGGGGAGATGGCTACACCTTC.

The V gene is TRBV5-6, the J gene TRBJ1-2, with D tentatively TRBD1 (5 bases). This CDR3 is 13 amino acids long. Germline V gene sequence: CDR1 SGHDT, CDR2 YYEEEE. Trimming pared 0 bases from V and 7 bases from J, leaving 10 bases between. DNA for the CDR3: TGTGCCAGCAGCTTGGCCCGGGGCTCTGGCTACACCTTC. This gives the protein CASSLARGSGYTF.

To note about this clone: A clone one base away is much larger, so this may be a read error. The rearrangement links TRBV6-1 to TRBJ2-7, with TRBD2 as a possible D gene (5 bases). Trimming took 3 bases from V and 0 from J, leaving 6 bases between them. The V gene's germline CDR1 is MNHNS and CDR2 SASEGT. This CDR3 has 13 residues. Here the CDR3 reads CASSDGNSYEQYF. The CDR3 region has the DNA TGTGCCAGCAGTGACGGGAACTCCTACGAGCAGTACTTC.

V usage is TRBV2 and J usage is TRBJ1-4, with a possible D match to TRBD1 (5 bases). The CDR3 is made up of 12 amino acids. The V gene lost 8 bases and the J gene lost 7 bases, with 11 bases spanning the gap. Germline values: CDR1 SNHLY, CDR2 FYNNEI. The CDR3 nucleotides read TGTGCCAGCCAGACAGCAGGTGAAAAACTGTTTTTT. It encodes CASQTAGEKLFF.

The gene calls are TRBV5-1 and TRBJ1-2; maybe TRBD1 (5 bases). CDR1 and CDR2 (germline): SGHRS, YFSETQ. V lost 4 bases to trimming and J lost 4 bases, with 8 bases between them. The CDR3 consists of 12 residues. The CDR3 DNA is TGCGCCAGCAGCCTCGGGGGCTATGGCTACACCTTC. It is translated as CASSLGGYGYTF. Full variable domain (missing parts from reference TRBV5-1 and TRBJ1-2): KAGVTQTPRYLIKTRGQQVTLSCSPISGHRSVSWYQQTPGQGLQFLFEYFSETQRNKGNFPGRFSGRQFSNSRSEMNVSTLELGDSALYLCASSLGGYGYTFGSGTRLTVV.

The chain has TRBV4-1 and TRBJ2-1; D gene unclear. The length of the CDR3 is 17 residues. The germline V gene has CDR1 MGHRA and CDR2 YSYEKL. Trimming stripped 0 bases from V and 7 bases from J, with 19 bases between. The CDR3 here is CASSQDQAPIPLNEQFF. The CDR3 DNA reads as TGCGCCAGCAGCCAAGATCAGGCACCTATTCCGTTGAATGAGCAGTTCTTC.

Only a few counts were recorded for this clone. V is TRBV5-6 and J is TRBJ2-7; TRBD1 is a possible D gene (5 bases). This CDR3 region has 12 residues. V lost 3 bases and J 7 bases, leaving 11 bases between the germline ends. From germline, CDR1 is SGHDT and CDR2 YYEEEE. CDR3 amino acids: CASSSQGLEQYF. The CDR3 bases are TGTGCCAGCAGCTCGCAGGGTTTGGAGCAGTACTTC.

The CDR3 sequence: CATSMTDTQYF. The CDR3 DNA is TGTGCCACCAGCATGACAGATACGCAGTATTTT. The chain combines TRBV15 with TRBJ2-3; no reliable D call. The CDR3 contains 11 residues. CDR1 is LNHNV, CDR2 YYDKDF, per germline (reference sequence). Trimming took off 4 bases at V and 3 bases at J, with 2 bases between the two ends.

This clone was observed a few times. The genes are TRBV27 and TRBJ1-6, with TRBD1 as a possible D gene (5 bases). Trimming pared 1 base from V and 5 bases from J, leaving 15 bases between. Germline lookup yields CDR1 MNHEY and CDR2 SMNVEV (reference sequence). The CDR3 consists of 17 residues. The CDR3 DNA follows: TGTGCCAGCAGTTTATACCATCTCGGGGCAAATAATTCACCCCTCCACTTT. It specifies CASSLYHLGANNSPLHF.

The rearrangement links TRBV5-1 to TRBJ2-5; perhaps TRBD1 as D (6 bases). The ends were cut back, 0 bases at V and 5 bases at J, with 17 bases in the middle. The CDR3 loop spans 16 amino acids. Germline lookup yields CDR1 SGHRS and CDR2 YFSETQ. CDR3 sequence reads: CASSLALGHVGETQYF. CDR3 nucleotide sequence: TGCGCCAGCAGCTTGGCGCTGGGACATGTCGGGGAGACCCAGTACTTC. Supplemented by reference TRBV5-1 and TRBJ2-5, the full variable domain reads KAGVTQTPRYLIKTRGQQVTLSCSPISGHRSVSWYQQTPGQGLQFLFEYFSETQRNKGNFPGRFSGRQFSNSRSEMNVSTLELGDSALYLCASSLALGHVGETQYFGPGTRLLVL.

This chain links TRBV10-3 with TRBJ2-7; TRBD2 aligns across 11 bases. The germline CDR1 and CDR2 sequences are ENHRY and SYGVKD. V was pared by 6 bases and J by 4 bases, with 5 bases of the junction left unmatched. This CDR3 spans 14 amino acids. The CDR3 sequence: CAISPGLADYEQYF. CDR3 nucleotides: TGTGCCATCAGCCCGGGACTAGCGGATTACGAGCAGTACTTC.

The chain links TRBV2 to TRBJ2-3; 7 nucleotides match TRBD1. The V gene's germline CDR1 is SNHLY and CDR2 FYNNEI. The length of the CDR3 is 14 residues. J gave up 4 bases and V 3 bases, and 4 bases lay outside the gene matches. CDR3 loop: CASSEDRYSDTQYF. CDR3 bases: TGTGCCAGCAGTGAGGACAGGTACTCAGATACGCAGTATTTT.

The J gene is TRBJ2-2, the V gene TRBV19; 7 positions match TRBD2. The V gene's germline CDR1 is LNHDA and CDR2 SQIVND (reference sequence). The CDR3 runs to 15 residues. J lost 7 bases, V lost 2 bases, and 7 bases had no gene match. Here the CDR3 reads CASSIRQGGNGELFF. CDR3 nucleotides: TGTGCCAGTAGTATAAGGCAGGGAGGGAACGGGGAGCTGTTTTTT.

The chain links TRBV30 to TRBJ2-1; the D gene is possibly TRBD2 (5 bases). Deletions cut 2 bases from V and 8 bases from J, with 7 bases between. Looked up from germline, CDR1 is GTSNPN and CDR2 is SVGIG (reference sequence). This CDR3 is built from 11 residues. In DNA form, the CDR3 reads TGTGCCTGGAGTTGGCGGGATGAGCAGTTCTTC. Protein product: CAWSWRDEQFF.

The rearrangement joins TRBV19 to TRBJ1-6; D unresolved. V shed 2 bases and J shed 9 bases, with 11 bases lying between them. Germline CDR1 and CDR2: LNHDA and SQIVND (reference sequence). The CDR3 has 14 amino acids. The CDR3 coding sequence is TGTGCCAGTAGTATACAAAGCCCCTCTTCACCCCTCCACTTT. It yields the protein CASSIQSPSSPLHF. Full variable domain (rest looked up from reference TRBV19 and TRBJ1-6): DGGITQSPKYLFRKEGQNVTLSCEQNLNHDAMYWYRQDPGQGLRLIYYSQIVNDFQKGDIAEGYSVSREKKESFPLTVTSAQKNPTAFYLCASSIQSPSSPLHFGNGTRLTVT.

The CDR3 is CASSQRETGTGNEQYF. In DNA, the CDR3 is TGCGCCAGCAGCCAAAGGGAAACCGGGACAGGGAACGAGCAGTACTTC. V and J are TRBV4-1 and TRBJ2-7; 9 nucleotides match TRBD1. CDR1 and CDR2 (germline): MGHRA, YSYEKL. Trimming at V came to 2 bases and at J to 5 bases, leaving 10 bases not matched to a gene. This CDR3 comprises 16 residues.

This clone came up a few times. This chain uses TRBV4-1 with TRBJ1-1; 7 nucleotides match TRBD1. The CDR3 has 15 amino acids. Germline V gene sequence: CDR1 MGHRA, CDR2 YSYEKL. V shed 3 bases, J shed 1 base, and the junction held 5 bases outside the gene matches. The CDR3 sequence: CASSQGTDWNTEAFF. In nucleotides, the CDR3 is TGCGCCAGCAGCCAGGGGACAGATTGGAACACTGAAGCTTTCTTT.

This clone was counted between two and nine times. This chain uses TRBV11-3 with TRBJ2-1; perhaps TRBD1 as D (6 bases). Germline values: CDR1 SGHNT, CDR2 YENEEA. This CDR3 has 13 residues. Trimming stripped 1 base from V and 8 bases from J, with 9 bases between. Here the CDR3 DNA reads TGTGCCAGCAGCTTAGGACAGGCCTATGAGCAGTTCTTC. The encoded protein is CASSLGQAYEQFF. Supplemented by reference TRBV11-3 and TRBJ2-1, the full variable domain reads EAGVVQSPRYKIIEKKQPVAFWCNPISGHNTLYWYLQNLGQGPELLIRYENEEAVDDSQLPKDRFSAERLKGVDSTLKIQPAELGDSAVYLCASSLGQAYEQFFGPGTRLTVL.

This clone has only a few counts. At one boundary the junction diverges from the germline segment, which might be a read error. J is TRBJ2-7 and V is TRBV10-3, with D possibly being TRBD1 (6 bases). This CDR3 contains 14 residues. Germline V lookup: CDR1 ENHRY, CDR2 SYGVKD. The CDR3 region is CASSYPGQTYEQYF. The DNA of the CDR3 is TGTGCCAGCAGTTACCCAGGACAGACCTACGAGCAGTACTTC.

This clone was recorded once. The V and J genes are TRBV29-1 and TRBJ2-5; 8 positions agree with TRBD1. CDR1 is SQVTM and CDR2 is ANQGSEA in the germline V gene. Trimming at V came to 2 bases and at J to 5 bases, leaving 13 bases not matched to a gene. The CDR3 runs to 16 residues. CDR3 sequence (DNA): TGCAGCGTTGAAAAATTCCCGACAGGGGTCTTTGAGACCCAGTACTTC. Amino acid sequence: CSVEKFPTGVFETQYF.

V and J are TRBV27 and TRBJ2-3; D gene ambiguous. Germline lookup yields CDR1 MNHEY and CDR2 SMNVEV (reference sequence). The CDR3 is 12 residues long. V was clipped by 5 bases and J by 3 bases, with 6 bases between them. CDR3 DNA sequence: TGTGCCAGCAGTCCCCAAACAGATACGCAGTATTTT. This encodes CASSPQTDTQYF.

The V gene is TRBV10-3, the J gene TRBJ2-7, with D tentatively TRBD2 (6 bases). This CDR3 comprises 11 residues. The ends were cut back, 10 bases at V and 3 bases at J, with 10 bases in the middle. Looked up from germline, CDR1 is ENHRY and CDR2 is SYGVKD. The CDR3 DNA reads as TGTGCCACCCGGGGGAACTACGAGCAGTACTTC. This translates into CATRGNYEQYF.

CDR3 nucleotide sequence: TGTGCCAGCAGTGGGCTCGGTCAGCCCCAGCATTTT. Its translation is CASSGLGQPQHF. V gene TRBV9 combines with J gene TRBJ1-5; D remains unclear. This CDR3 is 12 amino acids long. V was shortened by 5 bases and J by 6 bases, with 9 bases between the two germline ends. The germline V gene has CDR1 SGDLS and CDR2 YYNGEE.

The DNA of the CDR3 is TGTGCCAGCAGTTTACTGGGGAACTACGAGCAGTACTTC. Its translation is CASSLLGNYEQYF. The chain combines TRBV27 with TRBJ2-7; D unresolved. CDR3 length: 13 residues. CDR1 is MNHEY and CDR2 is SMNVEV in the germline V gene (reference sequence). Trimming took 2 bases from V and 3 from J, leaving 8 bases between them.

The chain couples TRBV30 to TRBJ1-1; D is possibly TRBD1 (5 bases). Germline V CDR1 and CDR2: GTSNPN, SVGIG (reference sequence). V gave up 4 bases and J gave up 8 bases, with 20 bases separating them. The CDR3 covers 14 residues. The DNA for the CDR3 is TGTGCCTGGACCTCGCCGTCGGGGCTCGGGGAAGCTTTCTTT. Protein sequence: CAWTSPSGLGEAFF.